The TCR beta chain under discussion was sequenced for a study of shared clonotypes between healthy human individuals. Points from the study as a whole: Generation of non-shared clonotypes was less probable than generation of clonotypes shared by all four donors.

From germline, CDR1 is DFQATT and CDR2 SNEGSKA (reference sequence). CDR3 length: 11 residues. Trimming pared 1 base from V and 9 bases from J, leaving 7 bases between. For this clone: Its antigen is still unknown.

The data were produced by immunoSEQ multiplex PCR, yet TCRdb's version contains in-frame clones alone and is incomplete. The sample consists of about 960,000 clones, over 60% of them appearing once. The source is a man between 18 and 35 years old in good health. This chain joins TRBV20-1 and TRBJ2-1, with D uncertain. Sequenced material: memory CD4+ T cells sorted from blood. The subset was: CD45RA-negative fraction. CDR3 sequence (DNA): TGCAGTGCTAGAGTCGGAGTTGAGCAGTTCTTC. This sequence encodes CSARVGVEQFF.